This is a list of T cell receptor beta chains from one sample in a study of early T cells in non-severe SARS-CoV-2 infection. Each CDR3 protein is one row after TCRdb ran MiXCR on the 5' RACE reads. The table lists 35,000 to 40,000 distinct CDR3 sequences, about 5.3% of them singletons. Sequenced: whole blood. The receptors here all came from an adult who was a healthcare worker with PCR-confirmed SARS-CoV-2 infection or an uninfected control (not recorded which). CDR3s include the opening cysteine and the closing phenylalanine or tryptophan. D genes are given only for firm matches. Clone sizes are given selectively: once, few, many, or a class where the clone is expanded.

d_call,j_call,v_call,clone_size,cdr3_length,cdr3_nt,cdr3_aa
-,TRBJ1-3,TRBV7-7,-,15,TGTGCTAGCAGCTTATCCCAGGCGGCTGGAAACACCATATATTTT,CASSLSQAAGNTIYF
TRBD2,TRBJ2-3,TRBV2,many,16,TGTGCCAGCAGTGTGATACTAGCGGGACCCACAGATACGCAGTATTTT,CASSVILAGPTDTQYF
-,TRBJ1-1,TRBV12-3/TRBV12-4,many,9,TGTGTTGTGAACACTGAAGCTTTCTTT,CVVNTEAFF
TRBD1,TRBJ2-7,TRBV28,many,14,TGTGCCAGCAGCCCCCGACAGGGTTTAAGAGAGCAGTACTTC,CASSPRQGLREQYF
-,TRBJ1-5,TRBV14,many,13,TGTGCCAGCAGCCAAGATCTTCGACAGCCCCAGCATTTT,CASSQDLRQPQHF
-,TRBJ2-7,TRBV28,many,12,TGTGCCAGCACCGCGATGGGGGACGAGCAGTACTTC,CASTAMGDEQYF
-,TRBJ2-1,TRBV7-6,many,17,TGTGCCAGCAGCCGGCCCGCGGGGCAGGGAAGGAAGAATGAGCAGTTCTTC,CASSRPAGQGRKNEQFF
TRBD2,TRBJ2-1,TRBV2,many,16,TGTGCCAGCAGCTCAACTAGCGGGAGATCCTACAATGAGCAGTTCTTC,CASSSTSGRSYNEQFF
-,TRBJ1-1,TRBV7-9,-,15,TGTGCCAGCAGGGCAGGTGGGGGCACGGAGACTGAAGCTTTCTTT,CASRAGGGTETEAFF
TRBD2,TRBJ2-3,TRBV18,many,18,TGTGCCAGCTCACCAACTAGCGGGAGGGCCAGGATGACAGATACGCAGTATTTT,CASSPTSGRARMTDTQYF
-,TRBJ1-2,TRBV5-1,medium-sized,15,TGCGCCAGCAGCCCAGGACACCAACTTAACTATGGCTACACCTTC,CASSPGHQLNYGYTF
TRBD2,TRBJ2-1,TRBV7-9,many,18,TGTGCCAGCAGCTTACCCCAAGGACTAGCCTGGCTTCTGGATGAGCAGTTCTTC,CASSLPQGLAWLLDEQFF
TRBD1,TRBJ1-5,TRBV5-1,many,15,TGCGCCAGCAGCTTGGGACAGGGGGGCAATCAGCCCCAGCATTTT,CASSLGQGGNQPQHF
-,TRBJ2-1,TRBV5-1,many,13,TGCGCCAGCAGCTTGGGTCGTGAAAATGAGCAGTTCTTC,CASSLGRENEQFF
TRBD1,TRBJ2-5,TRBV7-9,few,15,TGTGCCAGCAGGATGGACAGGGGAGGAGGAGAGACCCAGTACTTC,CASRMDRGGGETQYF
-,TRBJ1-5,TRBV12-3/TRBV12-4,many,14,TGTGCCAGCAGTTTTGGGGCCTATAATCAGCCCCAGCATTTT,CASSFGAYNQPQHF
-,TRBJ2-7,TRBV11-2,many,14,TGTGCCAGCAGCACGCAGGGCGGGTCCTACGAGCAGTACTTC,CASSTQGGSYEQYF
TRBD2,TRBJ2-1,TRBV2,many,16,TGTGCCAGCAGTGTCTCGAGACTAGCGGGAGAGGGAGAGCAGTTCTTC,CASSVSRLAGEGEQFF
-,TRBJ1-1,TRBV20-1,many,15,TGCAGTGCTAGGGGCAGGGAGGGCATGAACACTGAAGCTTTCTTT,CSARGREGMNTEAFF
TRBD2,TRBJ2-7,TRBV12-3/TRBV12-4,many,14,TGTGCCAGCAGCCTTAGCGGGAGCTGGTACGAGCAGTACTTC,CASSLSGSWYEQYF
-,TRBJ2-7,TRBV6-6,many,14,TGTGCCAGCAGAAGGGACGATTCCGCCGGGATGCAGTACTTC,CASRRDDSAGMQYF
-,TRBJ1-1,TRBV7-3,many,14,TGTGCCAGCAGCCTTACGGCAGCAGCAAGGGTAGCTTTCTTT,CASSLTAAARVAFF
-,TRBJ1-2,TRBV14,-,15,TGTGCCAGCAGCCGATCGGGGGGCGCGATAAATGGCTACACCTTC,CASSRSGGAINGYTF
-,TRBJ1-1,TRBV7-3,many,13,TGTGCCAGCAGCTTACCAGGGATCACTGAAGCTTTCTTT,CASSLPGITEAFF
TRBD2,TRBJ2-1,TRBV6-2/TRBV6-3,many,20,TGTGCCAGCAGTTACTTGGCCGGGAGGATGGCGGGGGGGACGCCCAATGAGCAGTTCTTC,CASSYLAGRMAGGTPNEQFF
-,TRBJ2-2,TRBV4-3,few,14,TGCGCCAGCAGCCACACAGTTCTCACCGGGGAGCTGTTTTTT,CASSHTVLTGELFF
-,TRBJ2-1,TRBV6-1,many,12,TGTGCCAGCAGCTTCGGATGGAGTGAGCAGTTCTTC,CASSFGWSEQFF
-,TRBJ2-3,TRBV5-6,many,17,TGTGCCAGCAGCCCAGAACGAGGACGGAAGGGGTGGGATACGCAGTATTTT,CASSPERGRKGWDTQYF
-,TRBJ2-3,TRBV9,few,15,TGTGCCAGCAGCGTAATGGAGGTGCTGGGAGATACGCAGTATTTT,CASSVMEVLGDTQYF
-,TRBJ2-7,TRBV5-6,-,13,TGTGCCAGCAGCTCCCTAAATAACTACGAGCAGTACTTC,CASSSLNNYEQYF
TRBD2,TRBJ2-5,TRBV28,many,12,TGTGCCAGCTACGGGGGGAAAGAGACCCAGTACTTC,CASYGGKETQYF
-,TRBJ2-5,TRBV15,-,14,TGTGCCACCAGCAGAGACAGGGCGCAAGAGACCCAGTACTTC,CATSRDRAQETQYF
TRBD1,TRBJ1-1,TRBV20-1,few,14,TGCAGTGCCAAGACAGGGGGGGTGGGCACTGAAGCTTTCTTT,CSAKTGGVGTEAFF
TRBD1,TRBJ1-1,TRBV18,few,14,TGTGCCAGCTCACCGCGACAGGGGTACACTGAAGCTTTCTTT,CASSPRQGYTEAFF
-,TRBJ2-2,TRBV7-2,many,14,TGTGCCAGCAGGACCCAGACCGGGACCGGGGAGCTGTTTTTT,CASRTQTGTGELFF
-,TRBJ2-2,TRBV12-3/TRBV12-4,few,14,TGTGCCAGCAGGCCAAATTTTGTTCTCGGGGAGCTGTTTTTT,CASRPNFVLGELFF
TRBD1,TRBJ2-4,TRBV5-1,many,15,TGCGCCAGCAGCCACGGACAGGCCAGAAGGGACATTCAGTACTTC,CASSHGQARRDIQYF
-,TRBJ2-7,TRBV3-1,-,19,TGTGCCAGCAGCCCAGTGGCCGGGTTGGCCGCCCGGACCCCCTACGAGCAGTACTTC,CASSPVAGLAARTPYEQYF
TRBD2,TRBJ2-1,TRBV5-6,few,15,TGTGCCAGCAGTTTCGGACTAGCTTCCACCAGCGAGCAGTTCTTC,CASSFGLASTSEQFF
TRBD1,TRBJ2-7,TRBV7-9,-,14,TGTGCCAGCAGCCCTCGGGACAGGGCCCACGAGCAGTACTTC,CASSPRDRAHEQYF
TRBD2,TRBJ2-2,TRBV20-1,few,16,TGCAGTGCTGGGGACCCTAGCGGGGGTGGCACCGGGGAGCTGTCTTTT,CSAGDPSGGGTGELSF